This entry lists 13 T cell receptor beta chains sequenced from one sample in a study of control samples from healthy donors and cancer patients. TCRdb's table, derived via immunoSEQ multiplex PCR, lists solely in-frame clones and lacks some. The sample records some 65,000 clones, around 84% being singletons. Specimen: PBMCs. The receptors were gathered from a woman aged 50 to 60 with lung cancer.

The gene calls are TRBV5-3 and TRBJ1-4; D possibly corresponds to TRBD1 (6 bases). TRBV5-3 is reported as an ORF; its role is uncertain. This CDR3 has 16 residues. Trimming stripped 3 bases from V and 6 bases from J, with 18 bases between. The CDR3 bases are TGTGCCAGAAGCTCCCAGTTGGGGGCGCGGGATGAAAAACTGTTTTTT. Protein: CARSSQLGARDEKLFF.

The V gene is TRBV18, the J gene TRBJ1-1; tentatively, D is TRBD1 (6 bases). V gave up 8 bases and J gave up 3 bases, with 19 bases separating them. This CDR3 is built from 15 residues. Germline CDR1 is KGHSH and CDR2 is LQKENI. In nucleotides, the CDR3 is TGTGCCAGCCGGCGGGCTCTATCAGGGGACACTGAAGCTTTCTTT. Translated: CASRRALSGDTEAFF.

In nucleotides, the CDR3 is TGCGCCAGCAGTGAGTCTCGGGGGGGGACCCAGTACTTC. It codes for CASSESRGGTQYF. The rearrangement joins TRBV10-1 to TRBJ2-5, with 8 bases fitting TRBD2. CDR1 is WNHNN, CDR2 SYGVQD, per germline (reference sequence). CDR3 size: 13 residues. Trimming removed 0 bases from V and 7 bases from J; junction bases left unmatched: 1.

The chain couples TRBV7-2 to TRBJ1-1; unclear D gene. From germline, CDR1 is SGHTA and CDR2 FQGNSA. Between the trimmed V and J ends, which lost 5 bases and 5 bases, there was a span of 12 bases. This CDR3 comprises 13 residues. CDR3 protein: CASSREQSTEAFF. CDR3 in DNA: TGTGCCAGCAGCCGTGAACAGAGTACTGAAGCTTTCTTT.

On this clone: Distinct nucleotide sequences in the sample also encode this CDR3. The chain employs TRBV29-1 and TRBJ1-2; TRBD1 agrees at 8 bases. This CDR3 spans 13 amino acids. After removal of 3 bases from V and 5 bases from J, the junction contained 5 bases not matched to a gene. The germline V gene encodes CDR1 SQVTM and CDR2 ANQGSEA. The CDR3 nucleotides are TGCAGCGTTGAGGACAGGGTCCTTTATGGCTACACCTTC. It is translated as CSVEDRVLYGYTF.

This clone turned up a few times. The gene calls are TRBV6-2 or TRBV6-3 and TRBJ2-3, with a tentative D call TRBD2 (7 bases). The CDR3 covers 17 residues. In germline, CDR1 is MNHEY, CDR2 SVGEGT. V lost 2 bases to trimming and J lost 5 bases, with 20 bases between them. This chain's CDR3 is CASSYLIGGAREDTQYF. In DNA, the CDR3 is TGTGCCAGCAGTTACCTTATTGGGGGGGCGAGGGAAGATACGCAGTATTTT.

This clone has only a few counts. V usage is TRBV28 and J usage is TRBJ2-7, with D maybe TRBD2 (6 bases). The CDR3 is 15 residues long. The V end was cut by 6 bases, the J end by 4 bases, with 19 bases between. The germline V gene encodes CDR1 MDHEN and CDR2 SYDVKM. The CDR3 reads CASSPRQGAGYEQYF. The DNA for the CDR3 is TGTGCCAGCAGCCCCAGGCAGGGAGCGGGTTACGAGCAGTACTTC.

This clone is a singleton in its sample. J is TRBJ2-5 and V is TRBV7-3; either TRBD1 or TRBD2 may supply D (5 bases each). Germline assignment: CDR1 SGHTA and CDR2 FQGTGA. The CDR3 has 13 residues. V lost 3 bases and J 5 bases, leaving 10 bases between the germline ends. The CDR3 sequence is CASSFGDGETQYF. CDR3 in DNA: TGTGCCAGCAGCTTTGGGGACGGGGAGACCCAGTACTTC.

This sequence joins TRBV18 and TRBJ2-3, with D tentatively TRBD2 (5 bases). V was pared by 2 bases and J by 0 bases, with 15 bases between. Germline assignment: CDR1 KGHSH and CDR2 LQKENI. This CDR3 has 17 amino acids. This chain's CDR3 is CASSPGLALASTDTQYF. As DNA, the CDR3 is TGTGCCAGCTCACCAGGGCTAGCTTTAGCTAGCACAGATACGCAGTATTTT. Looking up the rest from reference TRBV18 and TRBJ2-3 gives the full variable domain: NAGVMQNPRHLVRRRGQEARLRCSPMKGHSHVYWYRQLPEEGLKFMVYLQKENIIDESGMPKERFSAEFPKEGPSILRIQQVVRGDSAAYFCASSPGLALASTDTQYFGPGTRLTVL.

The rearrangement links TRBV27 to TRBJ2-7; either TRBD1 or TRBD2 may fit D (5 bases each). With 6 bases removed from V and 0 bases from J, the gap between germline ends came to 18 bases. CDR1 and CDR2 (germline): MNHEY, SMNVEV (reference sequence). The CDR3 spans 16 residues. The CDR3 here is CASSPSLGDTSYEQYF. The CDR3 DNA sequence: TGTGCCAGCAGCCCTTCCTTGGGGGATACCTCCTACGAGCAGTACTTC.

The chain recombines TRBV29-1 with TRBJ1-1, with a tentative D call TRBD1 (5 bases). The V end was cut by 4 bases, the J end by 0 bases, with 6 bases between. The germline V gene has CDR1 SQVTM and CDR2 ANQGSEA. The CDR3 has 12 residues. In DNA, the CDR3 is TGCAGCGTTGGAGGGGTGAACACTGAAGCTTTCTTT. Its protein is CSVGGVNTEAFF.

V and J are TRBV19 and TRBJ1-1; D is undetermined. Trimming removed 8 bases from V and 4 bases from J, with 14 bases in between. The CDR3 is 13 amino acids. Germline CDR1 LNHDA, CDR2 SQIVND (reference sequence). Here the CDR3 reads CASLSWGSTEAFF. The CDR3 DNA is TGTGCCAGTTTATCTTGGGGATCCACTGAAGCTTTCTTT.

The chain combines TRBV7-9 with TRBJ1-1; maybe TRBD1 (5 bases). This CDR3 contains 14 residues. With 5 bases removed from V and 1 base from J, the gap between germline ends came to 11 bases. Germline V gene lookup returns CDR1 SEHNR and CDR2 FQNEAQ (reference sequence). This chain's CDR3 is CASSPRGTNTEAFF. The DNA for the CDR3 is TGTGCCAGCAGCCCCCGGGGGACGAACACTGAAGCTTTCTTT.